These 19 T cell receptor beta chains were sequenced from one sample in a study of preoperative IRX-2 immunotherapy in early breast cancer. The sample's treatment: preoperative locoregional IRX-2 cytokine immunotherapy. Generated by immunoSEQ multiplex PCR, the TCRdb table keeps only in-frame clones and is missing some. Of about 42,000 clones listed, 60% to 85% are singletons. This specimen was tumor tissue, taken after IRX-2 immunotherapy. The receptors originated from a human donor with breast cancer.

The gene calls are TRBV4-1 and TRBJ1-1; TRBD1 matches at 9 bases. Per the germline V gene, CDR1 is MGHRA and CDR2 is YSYEKL. V shed 0 bases and J 0 bases; nucleotides not matched to a gene: 5. The CDR3 extends over 17 amino acids. CDR3 sequence reads: CASSQDRGQGLNTEAFF. CDR3 coding DNA: TGCGCCAGCAGCCAAGATCGGGGACAGGGCCTGAACACTGAAGCTTTCTTT.

This clone turned up a few times. The rearrangement uses TRBV11-3 and TRBJ2-7; 7 nucleotides align to TRBD1. The V and J ends lost 5 bases and 3 bases, in that order; junction bases with no gene match: 10. CDR3 length: 15 residues. Germline assignment: CDR1 SGHNT and CDR2 YENEEA. The CDR3 sequence is CASSQGEGADYEQYF. The DNA of the CDR3 is TGTGCCAGCAGCCAAGGCGAGGGGGCGGACTACGAGCAGTACTTC. Complete variable domain (other parts from reference TRBV11-3 and TRBJ2-7): EAGVVQSPRYKIIEKKQPVAFWCNPISGHNTLYWYLQNLGQGPELLIRYENEEAVDDSQLPKDRFSAERLKGVDSTLKIQPAELGDSAVYLCASSQGEGADYEQYFGPGTRLTVT.

The chain uses TRBV18 and TRBJ2-1, with 7 bases fitting TRBD2. The CDR3 contains 17 residues. CDR1 and CDR2 (germline): KGHSH, LQKENI. With V trimmed by 3 bases and J by 5 bases, 13 bases remained unmatched. The DNA for the CDR3 is TGTGCCAGCTCACCTAACATGGCAGCGGGATGGAACAATGAGCAGTTCTTC. Residues: CASSPNMAAGWNNEQFF.

The rearrangement joins TRBV10-1 to TRBJ2-2, with 7 bases fitting TRBD1. The trim removed 6 bases at V and 5 bases at J, leaving 6 bases unmatched. There are 14 residues in the CDR3. Germline CDR1 is WNHNN and CDR2 is SYGVQD (reference sequence). CDR3 residues: CASRFDRDTGELFF. Written as DNA, the CDR3 is TGCGCCAGCAGGTTCGACAGGGATACCGGGGAGCTGTTTTTT.

The V and J genes are TRBV5-1 and TRBJ2-7; 8 bases fit TRBD1. Germline trimming cut 3 bases from V and 2 bases from J; bases unmatched to any gene: 7. Germline V gene lookup returns CDR1 SGHRS and CDR2 YFSETQ. The CDR3 runs to 15 residues. CDR3: CASSYPGQGAYEQYF. CDR3 DNA sequence: TGCGCCAGCAGCTACCCCGGACAGGGTGCCTACGAGCAGTACTTC.

This clone has only one observation. The gene calls are TRBV5-1 and TRBJ2-7, with a possible D match to TRBD1 (6 bases). V was shortened by 1 base and J by 0 bases, with 8 bases between the two germline ends. Germline V gene lookup returns CDR1 SGHRS and CDR2 YFSETQ. This CDR3 spans 14 amino acids. The CDR3 loop reads CASSLTGPSYEQYF. DNA of the CDR3: TGCGCCAGCAGCTTGACAGGGCCCTCCTACGAGCAGTACTTC.

The V gene is TRBV23-1, the J gene TRBJ2-7; D remains ambiguous. TRBV23-1 is known as an ORF, though its function is uncertain. Trimming took 5 bases from V and 1 from J, leaving 9 bases between them. The CDR3 is made up of 13 amino acids. Written as DNA, the CDR3 is TGCGCCAGCAGTGCCGGTCCGTCCTACGAGCAGTACTTC. It codes for CASSAGPSYEQYF.

V is TRBV6-1 and J is TRBJ2-7; the D is unclear. V dropped 0 bases and J dropped 2 bases, with 5 bases sitting between them. This CDR3 contains 13 residues. Germline assignment: CDR1 MNHNS and CDR2 SASEGT. CDR3 coding DNA: TGTGCCAGCAGTGAAGCGATACCCTACGAGCAGTACTTC. Its translation is CASSEAIPYEQYF.

There are a few counts of this clone. V and J are TRBV7-7 and TRBJ1-5, with D uncertain. Trimming pared 1 base from V and 3 bases from J, leaving 7 bases between. This CDR3 has 14 amino acids. The germline CDR1 and CDR2 sequences are SSHAT and FNYEAQ (reference sequence). In DNA, the CDR3 is TGTGCCAGCAGCTTAGGTGATCTCAATCAGCCCCAGCATTTT. Its translation: CASSLGDLNQPQHF. The full variable domain, with the rest looked up from reference TRBV7-7 and TRBJ1-5, is GAGVSQSPRYKVTKRGQDVTLRCDPISSHATLYWYQQALGQGPEFLTYFNYEAQPDKSGLPSDRFSAERPEGSISTLTIQRTEQRDSAMYRCASSLGDLNQPQHFGDGTRLSIL.

The chain has TRBV14 and TRBJ2-7, with D hard to call. V was cut by 5 bases and J by 3 bases, with 11 bases left in between. Germline values: CDR1 SGHDN, CDR2 FVKESK. CDR3 size: 13 residues. CDR3 protein: CASSRLVFYEQYF. DNA for the CDR3: TGTGCCAGCAGCAGGCTAGTTTTCTACGAGCAGTACTTC.

The V and J genes are TRBV19 and TRBJ1-2; the match to TRBD1 covers 7 bases. In germline, CDR1 is LNHDA, CDR2 SQIVND (reference sequence). The CDR3 has 15 amino acids. Trimming removed 3 bases from V and 2 bases from J; junction bases left unmatched: 6. The CDR3 bases are TGTGCCAGTAGTATCCCCAGGGGGAAGAACTATGGCTACACCTTC. It encodes CASSIPRGKNYGYTF.

This chain links TRBV19 with TRBJ2-1; no definite D call. Trimming shortened V by 3 bases and J by 5 bases, and 14 bases separated the two germline ends. This CDR3 has 15 residues. Per the germline V gene, CDR1 is LNHDA and CDR2 is SQIVND (reference sequence). As DNA, the CDR3 is TGTGCCAGTAGTATTGTACAAAGCCAACACAATGAGCAGTTCTTC. It encodes CASSIVQSQHNEQFF. The full variable domain, completed using reference TRBV19 and TRBJ2-1, is DGGITQSPKYLFRKEGQNVTLSCEQNLNHDAMYWYRQDPGQGLRLIYYSQIVNDFQKGDIAEGYSVSREKKESFPLTVTSAQKNPTAFYLCASSIVQSQHNEQFFGPGTRLTVL.

This clone was detected only once. This chain uses TRBV6-8 with TRBJ2-5, with D possibly being TRBD1 or TRBD2 (5 bases each). Deletions cut 6 bases from V and 1 base from J, with 12 bases between. The CDR3 has 14 amino acids. Looked up from germline, CDR1 is MNHGY and CDR2 is SAAAGT. CDR3 region: CASREGPIQETQYF. CDR3 sequence (DNA): TGTGCCAGCAGAGAGGGACCGATCCAAGAGACCCAGTACTTC.

DNA of the CDR3: TGTGCCAGTCGGGACCTTTTAACTATATATTTT. Translated, it gives CASRDLLTIYF. The chain links TRBV6-4 to TRBJ1-3; tentative D call: TRBD1 (5 bases). This CDR3 contains 11 residues. Germline CDR1 MRHNA, CDR2 SNTAGT. Deletions cut 9 bases from V and 13 bases from J, with 16 bases between.

The chain uses TRBV12-5 and TRBJ2-7, with no clear D. Germline CDR1 LGHNT, CDR2 FRNRAP. CDR3 length equals 15 residues. Trimming pared 3 bases from V and 4 bases from J, leaving 16 bases between. The CDR3 DNA reads TGTGCTAGTGGTTTAAGGGTAAGCAATCGGTACGAGCAGTACTTC. It translates to CASGLRVSNRYEQYF.

The chain employs TRBV7-1 and TRBJ2-2; 9 nucleotides align to TRBD2. TRBV7-1 is sorted into the ORF group, with uncertain function. V dropped 6 bases and J dropped 3; count of bases not matched to a gene: 5. The CDR3 has 15 residues. The CDR3 loop is CASRLSGSDTGELFF. The CDR3 bases are TGTGCCAGCAGACTTAGCGGGAGTGACACCGGGGAGCTGTTTTTT.

The chain has TRBV12-2 and TRBJ1-5; the D segment call TRBD1 is taken from the table without a DNA check. TRBV12-2 is termed a pseudogene. This CDR3 contains 16 residues. Here the CDR3 reads CASVPGQGITNQPQHF. The CDR3 DNA reads TGTGCCAGTGTCCCGGGACAGGGAATTACCAATCAGCCCCAGCATTTT.

This chain uses TRBV11-3 with TRBJ2-5; D is possibly TRBD1 (6 bases). The germline V and J ends were trimmed by 4 bases and 5 bases, with 14 bases remaining between them. The germline gives CDR1 SGHNT, CDR2 YENEEA. The length of the CDR3 is 14 residues. This chain's CDR3 is CASSSQGFAETQYF. The CDR3 DNA reads as TGTGCCAGCAGCTCACAGGGTTTTGCGGAGACCCAGTACTTC.

This rearrangement joins TRBV7-1 to TRBJ1-2; no definite D call. TRBV7-1 is labeled an ORF, and its function is uncertain. CDR3 length: 13 amino acids. V lost 3 bases, J lost 8 bases, and 13 bases lay in between. This CDR3 reads CASSSSPQWGYTF. The DNA for the CDR3 is TGTGCCAGCAGCTCGAGCCCCCAGTGGGGCTACACCTTC.